This T cell receptor beta chain derives from a study of blood T cell repertoires in COVID-19. At the level of the study: The origin of the acute and convalescent COVID-19 samples was the United States, Italy and Spain.

Resolution of symptoms, clearance, or two negative PCRs was present in recovered Cohort 3 donors. The germline gives CDR1 GTSNPN, CDR2 SVGIG (reference sequence). This CDR3 spans 16 amino acids. V dropped 3 bases and J dropped 9 bases, with 21 bases sitting between them. How the authors handled the data: Amplified reference gene primers provided the basis for estimating nucleated cell counts. Data came from immunoSEQ multiplex PCR; TCRdb stores just in-frame clones and leaves some out. V, J and clone size were drawn from that table, and D and trimming were deduced from the DNA. Of around 300,000 clones in the sample, roughly 91% are singletons; the top ten hold approximately 2%.

The genes are TRBV30 and TRBJ1-6; possible D gene TRBD1, 6 bases. Material: PBMCs or T cells enriched from blood (not recorded which). This receptor was identified in a woman in her fifties or sixties who had recovered from COVID-19. The CDR3 sequence: CAWSPGGRVGSSPLHF. CDR3 sequence (DNA): TGTGCCTGGAGCCCTGGGGGCAGGGTAGGAAGTTCACCCCTCCACTTT.